This T cell receptor beta chain was found in a study of memory CD4+ T cells and cytomegalovirus serostatus. Overall study context: This sample comes from healthy Belgian adults, 9 CMV seropositive, under 25 seronegative. Study-wide results and limits: Repertoires predicted CMV serostatus with median bootstrapped AUC of about 0.96.

Germline V gene sequence: CDR1 MNHEY, CDR2 SMNVEV (reference sequence). The CDR3 contains 15 residues. Concerning this clone: Its antigen is still unknown. The junction departs from germline at one end; a sequencing error may be responsible.

The sort gate was single viable CD3+CD4+CD8-CD45RO+ cells for memory CD4+ T cells. In the original processing: Out-of-frame sequences were removed, leaving 2,000,000 or so distinct TCRbeta sequences. Sequenced by immunoSEQ multiplex PCR; TCRdb stores in-frame clones only, minus some. V and J calls and clone size are given by that table; D and trimming were obtained from the DNA. The sample contains around 40,000 clones, roughly 80% of which appear only once. Sequencing was carried out using memory CD4+ T cells from blood. The chain carries TRBV27 and TRBJ2-3; D gene ambiguous. The TCR was taken from an adult in good health and CMV-seronegative. The CDR3 DNA reads TGTGCCAGCAGGTTATCGGGTATTCTTCCAGATACGCAGTATTTT. Its translation is CASRLSGILPDTQYF.